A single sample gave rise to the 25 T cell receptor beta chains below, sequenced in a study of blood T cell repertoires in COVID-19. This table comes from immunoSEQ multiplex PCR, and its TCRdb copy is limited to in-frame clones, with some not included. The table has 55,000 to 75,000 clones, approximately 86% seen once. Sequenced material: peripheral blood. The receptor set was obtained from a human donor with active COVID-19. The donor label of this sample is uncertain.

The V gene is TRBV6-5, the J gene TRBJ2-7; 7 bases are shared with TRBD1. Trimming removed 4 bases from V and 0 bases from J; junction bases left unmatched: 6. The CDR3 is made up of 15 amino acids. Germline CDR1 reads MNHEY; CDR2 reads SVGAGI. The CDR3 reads CASSFYGTVSYEQYF. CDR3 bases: TGTGCCAGCAGTTTCTACGGGACAGTCTCCTACGAGCAGTACTTC.

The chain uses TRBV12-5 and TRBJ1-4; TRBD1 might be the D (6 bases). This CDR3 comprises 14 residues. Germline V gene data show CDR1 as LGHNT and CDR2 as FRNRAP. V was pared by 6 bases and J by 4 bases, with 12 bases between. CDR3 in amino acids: CASGPGQSNEKLFF. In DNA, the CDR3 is TGTGCTAGTGGACCGGGACAAAGTAATGAAAAACTGTTTTTT.

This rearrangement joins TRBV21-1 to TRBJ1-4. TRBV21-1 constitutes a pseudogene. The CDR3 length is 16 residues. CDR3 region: CASSNISAATNEKLFF. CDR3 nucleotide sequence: TGTGCCAGCAGCAATATTTCGGCGGCAACTAATGAAAAACTGTTTTTT.

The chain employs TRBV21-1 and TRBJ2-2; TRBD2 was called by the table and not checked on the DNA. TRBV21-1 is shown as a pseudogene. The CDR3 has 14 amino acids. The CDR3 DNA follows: TGTGCCAGCAGAGAGAAGGGAGACACCGGGGAGCTGTTTTTT. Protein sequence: CASREKGDTGELFF.

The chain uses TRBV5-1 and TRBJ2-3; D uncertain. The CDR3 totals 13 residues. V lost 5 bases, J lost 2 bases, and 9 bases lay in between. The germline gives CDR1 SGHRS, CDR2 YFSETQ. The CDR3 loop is CASRPYATDTQYF. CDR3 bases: TGCGCCAGCAGACCCTATGCCACAGATACGCAGTATTTT.

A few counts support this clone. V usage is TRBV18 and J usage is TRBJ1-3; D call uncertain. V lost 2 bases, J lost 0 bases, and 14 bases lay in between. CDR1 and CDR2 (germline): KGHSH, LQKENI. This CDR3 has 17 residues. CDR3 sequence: CASSPYVIQTSGNTIYF. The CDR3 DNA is TGTGCCAGCTCACCATACGTCATACAGACCTCTGGAAACACCATATATTTT.

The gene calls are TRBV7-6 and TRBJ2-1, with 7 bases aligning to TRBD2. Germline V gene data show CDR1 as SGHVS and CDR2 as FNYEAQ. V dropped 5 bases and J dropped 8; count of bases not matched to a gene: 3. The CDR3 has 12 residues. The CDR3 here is CASSVGRDEQFF. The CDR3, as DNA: TGTGCCAGCAGCGTAGGGAGGGATGAGCAGTTCTTC.

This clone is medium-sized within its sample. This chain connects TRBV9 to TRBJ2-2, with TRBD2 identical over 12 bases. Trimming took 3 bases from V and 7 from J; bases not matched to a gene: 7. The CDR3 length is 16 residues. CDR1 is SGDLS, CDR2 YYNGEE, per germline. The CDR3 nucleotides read TGTGCCAGCAGCGGACTAGCGGGAGATCGTGGCGGGGAGCTGTTTTTT. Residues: CASSGLAGDRGGELFF.

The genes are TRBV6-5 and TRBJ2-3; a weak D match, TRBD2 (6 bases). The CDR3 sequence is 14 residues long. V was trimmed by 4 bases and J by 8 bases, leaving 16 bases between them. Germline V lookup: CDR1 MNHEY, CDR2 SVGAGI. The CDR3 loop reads CASSSSDGTGTQYF. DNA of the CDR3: TGTGCCAGCAGTTCCTCGGACGGGACTGGTACGCAGTATTTT.

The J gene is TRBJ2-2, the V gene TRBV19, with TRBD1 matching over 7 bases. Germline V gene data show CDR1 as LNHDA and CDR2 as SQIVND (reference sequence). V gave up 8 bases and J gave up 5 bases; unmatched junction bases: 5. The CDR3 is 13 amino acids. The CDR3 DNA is TGTGCCAGTGGAACAGGGGTTACCGGGGAGCTGTTTTTT. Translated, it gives CASGTGVTGELFF.

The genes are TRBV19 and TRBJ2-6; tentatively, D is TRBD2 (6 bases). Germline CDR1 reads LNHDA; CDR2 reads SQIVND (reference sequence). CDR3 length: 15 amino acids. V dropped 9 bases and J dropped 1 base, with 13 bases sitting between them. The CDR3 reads CASGGPHSGANVLTF. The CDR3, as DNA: TGTGCCAGCGGGGGTCCCCATTCTGGGGCCAACGTCCTGACTTTC.

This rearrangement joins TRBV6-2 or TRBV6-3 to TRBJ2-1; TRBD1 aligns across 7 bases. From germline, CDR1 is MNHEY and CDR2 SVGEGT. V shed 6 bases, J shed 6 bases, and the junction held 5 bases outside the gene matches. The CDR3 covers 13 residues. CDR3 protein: CASSQTGPNEQFF. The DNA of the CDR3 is TGTGCCAGCAGCCAGACAGGGCCCAATGAGCAGTTCTTC.

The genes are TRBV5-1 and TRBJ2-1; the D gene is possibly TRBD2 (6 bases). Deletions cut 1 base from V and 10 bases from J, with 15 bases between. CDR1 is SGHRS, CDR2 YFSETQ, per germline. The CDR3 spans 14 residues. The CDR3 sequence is CASSLRRVVKEQFF. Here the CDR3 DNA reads TGCGCCAGCAGCTTGAGGAGGGTGGTAAAAGAGCAGTTCTTC.

The chain's CDR3 is CASSPRDIYNEQFF. The CDR3 DNA follows: TGTGCCAGCAGCCCCCGGGACATTTACAATGAGCAGTTCTTC. The rearrangement uses TRBV7-9 and TRBJ2-1; TRBD1 is a possible D gene (6 bases). V lost 5 bases and J lost 4, with 12 bases in between. Germline V gene sequence: CDR1 SEHNR, CDR2 FQNEAQ (reference sequence). This CDR3 contains 14 residues.

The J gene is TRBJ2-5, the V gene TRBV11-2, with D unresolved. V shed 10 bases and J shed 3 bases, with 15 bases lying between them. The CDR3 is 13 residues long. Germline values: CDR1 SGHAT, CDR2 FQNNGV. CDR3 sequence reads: CATAVRPEETQYF. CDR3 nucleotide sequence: TGTGCCACCGCGGTACGGCCAGAAGAGACCCAGTACTTC.

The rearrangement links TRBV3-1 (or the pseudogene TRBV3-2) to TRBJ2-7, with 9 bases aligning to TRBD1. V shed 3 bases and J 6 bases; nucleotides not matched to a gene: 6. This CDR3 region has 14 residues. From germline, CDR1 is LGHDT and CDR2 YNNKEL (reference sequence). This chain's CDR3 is CASSHGDRDGEQYF. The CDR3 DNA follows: TGTGCCAGCAGCCATGGGGACAGGGACGGCGAGCAGTACTTC.

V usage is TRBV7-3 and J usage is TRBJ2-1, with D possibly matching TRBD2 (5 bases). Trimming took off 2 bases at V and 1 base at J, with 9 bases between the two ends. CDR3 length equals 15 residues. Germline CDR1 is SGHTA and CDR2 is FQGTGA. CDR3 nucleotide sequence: TGTGCCAGCAGCTTATACGGGGTGTCCTACAATGAGCAGTTCTTC. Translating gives CASSLYGVSYNEQFF.

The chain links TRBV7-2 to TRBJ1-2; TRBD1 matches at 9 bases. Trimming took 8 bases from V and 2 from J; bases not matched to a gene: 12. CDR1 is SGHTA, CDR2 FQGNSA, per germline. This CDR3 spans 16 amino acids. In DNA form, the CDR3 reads TGTGCCAGCCTCAACCCGGGACAGGGATTGAACTATGGCTACACCTTC. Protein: CASLNPGQGLNYGYTF. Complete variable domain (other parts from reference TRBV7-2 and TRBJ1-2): GAGVSQSPSNKVTEKGKDVELRCDPISGHTALYWYRQSLGQGLEFLIYFQGNSAPDKSGLPSDRFSAERTGGSVSTLTIQRTQQEDSAVYLCASLNPGQGLNYGYTFGSGTRLTVV.

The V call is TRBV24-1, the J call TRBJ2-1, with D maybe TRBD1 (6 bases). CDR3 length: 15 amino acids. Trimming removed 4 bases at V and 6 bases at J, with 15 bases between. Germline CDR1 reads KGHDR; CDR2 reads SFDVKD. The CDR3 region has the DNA TGTGCCACCAGTGACCTTGGACAGACTTTCAATGAGCAGTTCTTC. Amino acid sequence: CATSDLGQTFNEQFF.

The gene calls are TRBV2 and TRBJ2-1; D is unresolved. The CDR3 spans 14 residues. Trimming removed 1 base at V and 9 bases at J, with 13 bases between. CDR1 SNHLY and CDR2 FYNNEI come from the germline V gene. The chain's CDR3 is CASSEVGRIVEQFF. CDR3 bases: TGTGCCAGCAGTGAAGTGGGCAGGATCGTTGAGCAGTTCTTC. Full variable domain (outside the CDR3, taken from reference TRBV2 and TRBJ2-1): EPEVTQTPSHQVTQMGQEVILRCVPISNHLYFYWYRQILGQKVEFLVSFYNNEISEKSEIFDDQFSVERPDGSNFTLKIRSTKLEDSAMYFCASSEVGRIVEQFFGPGTRLTVL.

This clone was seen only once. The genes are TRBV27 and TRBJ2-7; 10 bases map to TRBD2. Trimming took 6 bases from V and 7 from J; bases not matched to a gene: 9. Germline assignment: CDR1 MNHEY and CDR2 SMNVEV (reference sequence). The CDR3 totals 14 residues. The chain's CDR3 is CASRASGSRGEQYF. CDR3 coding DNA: TGTGCCAGCAGGGCTAGCGGGAGCCGGGGTGAGCAGTACTTC.

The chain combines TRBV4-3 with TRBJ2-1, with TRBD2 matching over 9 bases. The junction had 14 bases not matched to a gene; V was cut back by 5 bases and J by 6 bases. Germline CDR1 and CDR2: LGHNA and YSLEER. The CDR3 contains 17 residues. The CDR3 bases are TGCGCCAGCAGCAGCCGAGATGGAGGACTAGCGTCCAATGAGCAGTTCTTC. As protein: CASSSRDGGLASNEQFF.

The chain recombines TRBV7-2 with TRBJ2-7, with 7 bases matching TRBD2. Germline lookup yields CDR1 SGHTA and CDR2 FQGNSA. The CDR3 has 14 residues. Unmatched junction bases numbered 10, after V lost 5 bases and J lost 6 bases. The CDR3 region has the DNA TGTGCCAGCAGCCTCCCCCTAGGGAGGGGCGAGCAGTACTTC. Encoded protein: CASSLPLGRGEQYF.

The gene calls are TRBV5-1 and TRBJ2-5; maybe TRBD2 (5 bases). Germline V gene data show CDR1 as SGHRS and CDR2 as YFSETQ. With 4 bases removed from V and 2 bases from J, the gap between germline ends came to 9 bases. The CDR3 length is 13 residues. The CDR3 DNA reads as TGCGCCAGCAGCCCGAGGGATCAAGAGACCCAGTACTTC. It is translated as CASSPRDQETQYF.

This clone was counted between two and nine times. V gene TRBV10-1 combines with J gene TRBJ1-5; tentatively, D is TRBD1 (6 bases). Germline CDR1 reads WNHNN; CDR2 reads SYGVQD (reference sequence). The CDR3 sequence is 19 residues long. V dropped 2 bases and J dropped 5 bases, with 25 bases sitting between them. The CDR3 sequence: CASSEALTGGGDLHQPQHF. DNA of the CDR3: TGCGCCAGCAGTGAGGCCCTGACGGGGGGCGGTGATCTCCATCAGCCCCAGCATTTT.